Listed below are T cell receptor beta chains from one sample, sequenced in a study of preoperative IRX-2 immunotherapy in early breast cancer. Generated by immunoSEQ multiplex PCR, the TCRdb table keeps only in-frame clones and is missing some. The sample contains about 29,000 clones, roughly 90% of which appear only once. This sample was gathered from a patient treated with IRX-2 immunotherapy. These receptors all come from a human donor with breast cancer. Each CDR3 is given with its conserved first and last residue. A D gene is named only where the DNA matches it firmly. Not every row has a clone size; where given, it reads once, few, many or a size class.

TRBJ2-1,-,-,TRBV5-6,TGTGCCAGCAGCACAGTGGACAGATACAATGAGCAGTTCTTC,CASSTVDRYNEQFF
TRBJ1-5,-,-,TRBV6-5,TGTGCCAGCAGGCGGACAGATGGATATCAGCCCCAGCATTTT,CASRRTDGYQPQHF
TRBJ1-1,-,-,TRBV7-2,TGTGCCAGCAGTCGGGAGCCGAACACTGAAGCTTTCTTT,CASSREPNTEAFF
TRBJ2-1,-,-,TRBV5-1,TGCGCCAGCAGCTCCGGGCCCTCGGGGAATGAGCAGTTCTTC,CASSSGPSGNEQFF
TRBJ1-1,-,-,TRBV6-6,TGTGCCAGCCAGGCGGGGGGTGAAGCTTTCTTT,CASQAGGEAFF
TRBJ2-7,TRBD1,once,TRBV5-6,TGTGCCAGCAGTCCGGACAGGGGAGGGTCCTACGAGCAGTACTTC,CASSPDRGGSYEQYF
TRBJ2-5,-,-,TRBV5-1,TGCGCCAGCAGCCCAGGTGGTGAGATCCAAGAGACCCAGTACTTC,CASSPGGEIQETQYF
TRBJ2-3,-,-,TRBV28,TGTGCCAGCAGTTTCAGACGGCTCCCCAATACGCAGTATTTT,CASSFRRLPNTQYF
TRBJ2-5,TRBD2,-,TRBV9,TGTGCCAGCAGCGTAGTAAGTACTAGCGGGGGGCTGGCCGGTGAGACCCAGTACTTC,CASSVVSTSGGLAGETQYF
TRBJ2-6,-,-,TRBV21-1,TGTGCCAGCAGCACCGGGCGGGGGCGCTGGCTCGGGGCCAACGTCCTGACTTTC,CASSTGRGRWLGANVLTF
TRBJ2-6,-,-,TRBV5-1,TGCGCCAGCAGCTTGGTACCCCTCTCTGGGGCCAACGTCCTGACTTTC,CASSLVPLSGANVLTF
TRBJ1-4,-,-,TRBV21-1,TGTGCCAGACAACCAACTAATGAAAAACTGTTTTTT,CARQPTNEKLFF
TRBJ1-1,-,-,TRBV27,TGTGCCAGCAGTTATAGGCGGGGGAGGTTCCCTGAAGCTTTCTTT,CASSYRRGRFPEAFF
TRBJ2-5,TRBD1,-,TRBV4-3,TGCGCCAGCAGCCAATGGGACAGGGGACAAGAGACCCAGTACTTC,CASSQWDRGQETQYF
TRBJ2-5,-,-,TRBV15,TGTGCCACCAGCAGAGATAAGGGGGAGACCCAGTACTTC,CATSRDKGETQYF
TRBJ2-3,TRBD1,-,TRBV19,TGTGCCAGTAGGGACCCGGGACAGGGGCGTGCAGATACGCAGTATTTT,CASRDPGQGRADTQYF
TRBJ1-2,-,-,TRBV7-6,TGTGCCAGCAGCTTAGTGAGGGGAGGCTACACCTTC,CASSLVRGGYTF
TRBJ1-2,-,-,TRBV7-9,TGTGCCAGCAGCTTAGAAGCGGTGAACTATGGCTACACCTTC,CASSLEAVNYGYTF
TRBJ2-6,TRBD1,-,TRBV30,TGTGCCTGGAAATTAGGGGGCCTCTCTGGGGCCAACGTCCTGACTTTC,CAWKLGGLSGANVLTF
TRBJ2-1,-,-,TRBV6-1,TGTGCCAGCAGTGAAGCCATCTTATCGCAGGGGCTAGTTAAGAGCTCCTACAATGAGCAGTTCTTC,CASSEAILSQGLVKSSYNEQFF
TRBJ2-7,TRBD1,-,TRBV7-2,TGTGCCAGCAGCGACAGGGCTTCCTACGAGCAGTACTTC,CASSDRASYEQYF
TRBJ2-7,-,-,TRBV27,TGTGCCAGCAGTTTATATCGTGGCAGGGACTACGAGCAGTACTTC,CASSLYRGRDYEQYF
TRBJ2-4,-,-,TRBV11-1,TGTGCCAGCAGTCCTGACGGCGCCAAAAACATTCAGTACTTC,CASSPDGAKNIQYF